This paragraph reports one TCR beta chain. What it binds is not known. This entry comes from a study of T cell responses to AZD1222 COVID-19 vaccine. V lost 4 bases, J lost 5 bases, and 11 bases lay in between. The CDR3 consists of 13 residues. Germline lookup yields CDR1 MNHEY and CDR2 SVGEGT. Here immunoSEQ multiplex PCR was the method, and the copy in TCRdb shows in-frame clones only, minus some. The data show about 150,000 clones, approximately 86% seen once. The study, taken as a whole, reports: The repertoires were collected only after the peak T cell response. Variant regions that are unmutated are reportedly the target of nearly half of spike-specific TCRs. Only a handful of people who got AZD1222 tested seropositive at baseline. Spike-specific TCR depth and breadth grew after two AZD1222 doses.

This receptor was obtained from an adult who had recovered from COVID-19. Sample: peripheral blood, taken after recovery from COVID-19. The rearrangement links TRBV6-2 or TRBV6-3 to TRBJ1-1; D possibly corresponds to TRBD1 (6 bases). The CDR3 DNA sequence: TGTGCCAGCAGTTTCGCGGGGGCGACTGAAGCTTTCTTT. Protein: CASSFAGATEAFF.